These T cell receptor beta chains were read from a single sample in a study of technical replicates of blood from several donors. Assay: immunoSEQ multiplex PCR; the TCRdb copy retains only in-frame clones and omits some. The table shows 75,000 to 95,000 clones, with about 90% occurring only once. Specimen: T cells isolated from PBMCs. These receptors came from a human donor in good health. CDR3s include the opening cysteine and the closing phenylalanine or tryptophan. The D gene is left open where the match is weak. Clone size is given for some rows only: seen once, a few or many times, or a class if the clone is expanded.

V	D	size	J	DNA	CDR3
TRBV9	.	.	TRBJ2-3	TGTGCCAGCAGCCGAGAAGATACGCAGTATTTT	CASSREDTQYF
TRBV5-1	.	.	TRBJ1-1	TGCGCCAGCAGCTTGGTACTTTTGAACACTGAAGCTTTCTTT	CASSLVLLNTEAFF
TRBV4-1	.	once	TRBJ2-1	TGCGCCAGCAGCCAAGATCCGGGGAATGAGCAGTTCTTC	CASSQDPGNEQFF
TRBV5-1	.	.	TRBJ2-1	TGCGCCAGCAGCCCGGACTTCGATGAGCAGTTCTTC	CASSPDFDEQFF
TRBV7-3	TRBD1	.	TRBJ1-1	TGTGCCAGCAGCTTAAGGACAGGGGTGAACACTGAAGCTTTCTTT	CASSLRTGVNTEAFF
TRBV29-1	.	.	TRBJ2-4	TGCAGCGTTGGTCAGGGGGCCAAAAACATTCAGTACTTC	CSVGQGAKNIQYF
TRBV5-4	TRBD2	.	TRBJ2-1	TGTGCCAGCAGCTTGGCCGGGACTAGAGCGTGGGATGAGCAGTTCTTC	CASSLAGTRAWDEQFF
TRBV5-1	TRBD1	.	TRBJ2-3	TGCGCCAGCAGCTTTGGACAGGGTACAGATACGCAGTATTTT	CASSFGQGTDTQYF
TRBV30	.	few	TRBJ1-1	TGTGCCTGGGCCCTCAGATACATGAACACTGAAGCTTTCTTT	CAWALRYMNTEAFF
TRBV5-1	TRBD2	.	TRBJ2-1	TGCGCCAGCAGCTACCAACTAGCGGGGGATTACAATGAGCAGTTCTTC	CASSYQLAGDYNEQFF
TRBV5-6	.	.	TRBJ1-1	TGTGCCAGCAGCCCGCCAGGGGCAAACACTGAAGCTTTCTTT	CASSPPGANTEAFF
TRBV7-9	TRBD1	.	TRBJ2-5	TGTGCCAGCAGCTTCAGGACAGGAGGAGAGACCCAGTACTTC	CASSFRTGGETQYF
TRBV7-9	.	.	TRBJ2-7	TGTGCCAGCAGCCCTTGGATGGGAGCGGCCTACTACGAGCAGTACTTC	CASSPWMGAAYYEQYF
TRBV4-1	TRBD2	.	TRBJ2-7	TGCGCCAGCAGCCAAGGAGGTGGCGGGAGCTCCTACGAGCAGTACTTC	CASSQGGGGSSYEQYF
TRBV2	TRBD2	.	TRBJ2-7	TGTGCCAGTTCCTTAGCGGGGGGCCCCTACGAGCAGTACTTC	CASSLAGGPYEQYF
TRBV6-1	.	.	TRBJ2-5	TGTGCCAGCAGCGGAGTAGAGACCCAGTACTTC	CASSGVETQYF
TRBV2	.	once	TRBJ2-3	TGTGCCAGCAGTGAACTTAGATTTATCGGGTCGAGGGGCACAGATACGCAGTATTTT	CASSELRFIGSRGTDTQYF
TRBV4-1	TRBD1	.	TRBJ2-5	TGCGCCAGCAGCCAAGCTCCAAACAGGGGGCGTGGCGAGACCCAGTACTTC	CASSQAPNRGRGETQYF
TRBV4-1	.	.	TRBJ2-1	TGCGCCAGCAGCCAAGCGGAAGGGTCTAGCGCCTACAATGAGCAGTTCTTC	CASSQAEGSSAYNEQFF
TRBV7-2	TRBD1	.	TRBJ2-1	TGTGCCAGCAGCTTACAGGGACAGGGGTCCAATGAGCAGTTCTTC	CASSLQGQGSNEQFF
TRBV30	.	.	TRBJ1-5	TGTGCCTGCAGATATAGCAATCAGCCCCAGCATTTT	CACRYSNQPQHF
TRBV13	.	.	TRBJ2-1	TGTGCCAGCAGCTCCCGGGACTTCTCCTACAATGAGCAGTTCTTC	CASSSRDFSYNEQFF
TRBV2	TRBD1	once	TRBJ2-1	TGTGCCAGCCTCGCCGGGACAGGGAACAATGAGCAGTTCTTC	CASLAGTGNNEQFF
TRBV18	.	.	TRBJ1-2	TGTGCCAGCTCTCACCCTACAGGGTATGGCTACACCTTC	CASSHPTGYGYTF
TRBV11-3	.	.	TRBJ2-7	TGTGCCAGCAGCTTAGGTACCTACGAGCAGTACTTC	CASSLGTYEQYF
TRBV14	TRBD2	.	TRBJ2-1	TGTGCCAGCAGCCAAGCGCGGTCGGGACTAGCGGGGTACAATGAGCAGTTCTTC	CASSQARSGLAGYNEQFF
TRBV19	.	.	TRBJ1-1	TGTGCCAGTACCACTGGAGTCACTGAAGCTTTCTTT	CASTTGVTEAFF
TRBV28	.	.	TRBJ1-3	TGTGCCAGCAGTTTCTACTCTTTGCTCAAAGGGGCTGGAAACACCATATATTTT	CASSFYSLLKGAGNTIYF
TRBV4-1	.	.	TRBJ1-4	TGCGCCAGCAGCCCCGACAGAAGTAATGAAAAACTGTTTTTT	CASSPDRSNEKLFF
TRBV7-9	.	.	TRBJ1-2	TGTGCCAGCAGCTTAGTTGAGGGGGTTGGCTACACCTTC	CASSLVEGVGYTF
TRBV5-5	TRBD1	.	TRBJ1-4	TGTGCCAGCAGCCGTGGACAGGCGGGGTGGAGTGAAAAACTGTTTTTT	CASSRGQAGWSEKLFF
TRBV28	TRBD1	.	TRBJ1-2	TGTGCCAGCAGTTTATTGGACAGGCGTAGGGGCTACACCTTC	CASSLLDRRRGYTF
TRBV6-5	.	.	TRBJ1-5	TGTGCCAGCAGTTCTTCTCTTAATCAGCCCCAGCATTTT	CASSSSLNQPQHF
TRBV2	TRBD1	.	TRBJ1-1	TGTGCCAGCAGTGAAGGGGGGTACAGGGGTAACACTGAAGCTTTCTTT	CASSEGGYRGNTEAFF
TRBV5-1	.	.	TRBJ2-1	TGCGCCAGCAGCTTGGCCCACAACCCCTACAATGAGCAGTTCTTC	CASSLAHNPYNEQFF
TRBV6-5	.	.	TRBJ2-1	TGTGCCAGCAGTTGGCGGGGATCACTAGGGTACAATGAGCAGTTCTTC	CASSWRGSLGYNEQFF
TRBV6-1	.	.	TRBJ1-2	TGTGCCAGCAGTGAAGCGCCAAACGGACTTAACTATGGCTACACCTTC	CASSEAPNGLNYGYTF
TRBV10-3	TRBD1	.	TRBJ1-3	TGTGCCATCAGGAAAACAGGGGGCGGAAACACCATATATTTT	CAIRKTGGGNTIYF
TRBV9	TRBD1	.	TRBJ2-3	TGTGCCAGCAGCAACGGTCCAGGGGGCTTGGATACGCAGTATTTT	CASSNGPGGLDTQYF
TRBV7-9	TRBD1	.	TRBJ2-4	TGTGCCAGCAGCGTAAGACAGGGGGCTTTGAGGGACATTCAGTACTTC	CASSVRQGALRDIQYF
TRBV10-2	.	once	TRBJ2-2	TGCGCCAGCAGTGAGGTGGGTGGGCCCACCGGGGAGCTGTTTTTT	CASSEVGGPTGELFF